The clone carrying this T cell receptor (beta chain) was seen a few times. Its antigen is not identified. This record comes from a study of cytomegalovirus exposure and HLA in healthy donors. Study results and limitations: Three chains tied to CMV proved CMV antigen-specific in vitro. The study carried out a later analysis of TCR beta sequences. It associated approximately 16,000 of them with specific HLA alleles at a false discovery rate of 0.05.

The PCR had 60 Vbeta and 13 Jbeta primers. The protocol was immunoSEQ multiplex PCR, while the TCRdb copy is restricted to in-frame clones and leaves out a portion. The table records 130,000 or so clones, roughly 9% of them present only once. In germline, CDR1 is SGHVS, CDR2 FQNEAQ. The trim removed 5 bases at V and 6 bases at J, leaving 11 bases unmatched. This CDR3 spans 16 amino acids. Sequenced: PBMCs. The chain carries TRBV7-8 and TRBJ1-4, with TRBD1 matching over 8 bases. This sequence originates from a woman between 40 and 55 years old in good health and CMV-seropositive. DNA of the CDR3: TGTGCCAGCAGCGGACAGGGCAGAGAGAGGGATGAAAAACTGTTTTTT. It translates to CASSGQGRERDEKLFF. The full variable domain, completed using reference TRBV7-8 and TRBJ1-4, is GAGVSQSPRYKVAKRGQDVALRCDPISGHVSLFWYQQALGQGPEFLTYFQNEAQLDKSGLPSDRFFAERPEGSVSTLKIQRTQQEDSAVYLCASSGQGRERDEKLFFGSGTQLSVL.